One and the same sample provided the 17 T cell receptor beta chains below, sequenced in a study of shared clonotypes between healthy human individuals. Clones were read by immunoSEQ multiplex PCR, and TCRdb kept only the in-frame ones, dropping some. Among some 2.1 million clones listed, roughly 94% were seen once. Terminally differentiated effector memory CD45RA+ cells were excluded by CCR7 positive selection of CD45RO-negative cells. The sample taken for sequencing was naive CD8+ T cells sorted from blood. These receptors originate from a man aged 18 to 35 in good health.

This clone appeared once. This chain links TRBV6-5 with TRBJ1-2; D is possibly TRBD1 (6 bases). V was clipped by 1 base and J by 4 bases, with 13 bases between them. The CDR3 is 15 residues long. The germline V gene has CDR1 MNHEY and CDR2 SVGAGI. As DNA, the CDR3 is TGTGCCAGCAGTTACTTTGGGGGGCCCCTCTATGGCTACACCTTC. Protein product: CASSYFGGPLYGYTF.

J is TRBJ2-7 and V is TRBV28; D tentatively fits TRBD1 or TRBD2 (5 bases each). V lost 1 base and J 4 bases, leaving 11 bases between the germline ends. The CDR3 runs 14 residues. The germline V gene has CDR1 MDHEN and CDR2 SYDVKM. CDR3 nucleotides: TGTGCCAGCAGTTTATATGGGGGTACATACGAGCAGTACTTC. Its protein is CASSLYGGTYEQYF.

The chain is built from TRBV7-9 and TRBJ1-4, with 10 positions matching TRBD1. CDR1 and CDR2 (germline): SEHNR, FQNEAQ (reference sequence). The CDR3 has 16 residues. The trim removed 1 base at V and 5 bases at J, leaving 4 bases unmatched. Here the CDR3 reads CASSLEMGQGNEKLFF. CDR3 in DNA: TGTGCCAGCAGCTTAGAAATGGGACAGGGGAATGAAAAACTGTTTTTT.

In nucleotides, the CDR3 is TGTGCCTGGAGGCTTGGCGACCCCTACGAGCAGTACTTC. The encoded protein is CAWRLGDPYEQYF. This chain joins TRBV30 and TRBJ2-5; no definite D call. The J call is doubtful: the DNA matches TRBJ2-7 better. The germline CDR1 and CDR2 sequences are GTSNPN and SVGIG (reference sequence). The CDR3 loop spans 13 amino acids.

The gene calls are TRBV11-2 and TRBJ2-2; weak D call: TRBD1 (6 bases). The length of the CDR3 is 16 residues. Trimming stripped 3 bases from V and 1 base from J, with 12 bases between. Per germline, CDR1 SGHAT and CDR2 FQNNGV. In DNA, the CDR3 is TGTGCCAGCAGCTTGGGCTGGGGACAGAACACCGGGGAGCTGTTTTTT. It yields the protein CASSLGWGQNTGELFF. Full variable domain (missing parts from reference TRBV11-2 and TRBJ2-2): EAGVAQSPRYKIIEKRQSVAFWCNPISGHATLYWYQQILGQGPKLLIQFQNNGVVDDSQLPKDRFSAERLKGVDSTLKIQPAKLEDSAVYLCASSLGWGQNTGELFFGEGSRLTVL.

V is TRBV9 and J is TRBJ2-5; D gene unclear. The CDR3 totals 14 residues. Trimming took off 0 bases at V and 3 bases at J, with 9 bases between the two ends. Germline CDR1 reads SGDLS; CDR2 reads YYNGEE. The CDR3 DNA reads as TGTGCCAGCAGCGTAGAAAGAGACGAAGAGACCCAGTACTTC. The encoded protein is CASSVERDEETQYF. Full variable domain (rest looked up from reference TRBV9 and TRBJ2-5): DSGVTQTPKHLITATGQRVTLRCSPRSGDLSVYWYQQSLDQGLQFLIQYYNGEERAKGNILERFSAQQFPDLHSELNLSSLELGDSALYFCASSVERDEETQYFGPGTRLLVL.

The rearrangement joins TRBV25-1 to TRBJ1-1; D not resolved. Between the trimmed V and J ends, which lost 2 bases and 1 base, there was a span of 11 bases. This CDR3 has 15 residues. Germline V gives CDR1 MGHDK, CDR2 SYGVNS. CDR3 sequence: CASSEVIGQNTEAFF. CDR3 nucleotide sequence: TGTGCCAGCAGTGAAGTTATCGGCCAGAACACTGAAGCTTTCTTT.

V and J are TRBV7-8 and TRBJ2-2; 9 nucleotides agree with TRBD2. CDR1 is SGHVS and CDR2 is FQNEAQ in the germline V gene. V was pared by 5 bases and J by 0 bases, with 16 bases of the junction left unmatched. The CDR3 is 20 residues long. In nucleotides, the CDR3 is TGTGCCAGCAGCCTCTCTCCCACGCTAGCGGGGCTTCCGAACACCGGGGAGCTGTTTTTT. Encoded protein: CASSLSPTLAGLPNTGELFF.

With regard to this clone: The sample holds other DNA sequences that translate to the same CDR3. The J gene is TRBJ2-7, the V gene TRBV9, with 8 bases aligning to TRBD2. Germline loops: CDR1 SGDLS, CDR2 YYNGEE. This CDR3 has 14 residues. V lost 4 bases and J lost 4; bases outside the gene matches: 7. CDR3 in amino acids: CASSLGGATYEQYF. The CDR3 DNA reads TGTGCCAGCAGCCTCGGGGGGGCTACGTACGAGCAGTACTTC.

The chain carries TRBV9 and TRBJ1-2, with D possibly being TRBD1 (6 bases). V was shortened by 4 bases and J by 5 bases, with 18 bases between the two germline ends. Germline CDR1 SGDLS, CDR2 YYNGEE. This CDR3 has 15 residues. The CDR3 nucleotides read TGTGCCAGCAGCCCAAACACGGTAGGGGGGTATGGCTACACCTTC. Amino acids: CASSPNTVGGYGYTF.

CDR3 protein: CASSLAVGMIEDTEAFF. DNA of the CDR3: TGTGCCAGCAGCTTAGCGGTGGGGATGATCGAAGACACTGAAGCTTTCTTT. The rearrangement links TRBV7-2 to TRBJ1-1; no reliable D call. This CDR3 is 17 amino acids long. With 0 bases removed from V and 3 bases from J, the gap between germline ends came to 17 bases. Germline loops: CDR1 SGHTA, CDR2 FQGNSA.

This clone is a singleton in its sample. V usage is TRBV2 and J usage is TRBJ2-3, with D possibly TRBD1 on 5 matching bases. V was cut by 3 bases and J by 4 bases, with 14 bases left in between. CDR3 length: 15 residues. Germline V gene data show CDR1 as SNHLY and CDR2 as FYNNEI. DNA of the CDR3: TGTGCCAGCAGTGATTTCGGCAGGGCGGCAGATACGCAGTATTTT. It translates to CASSDFGRAADTQYF. The full variable domain, completed using reference TRBV2 and TRBJ2-3, is EPEVTQTPSHQVTQMGQEVILRCVPISNHLYFYWYRQILGQKVEFLVSFYNNEISEKSEIFDDQFSVERPDGSNFTLKIRSTKLEDSAMYFCASSDFGRAADTQYFGPGTRLTVL.

As regards this clone: This same CDR3 is encoded by further DNA sequences in the sample. The rearrangement joins TRBV9 to TRBJ2-7; D gene unclear. The CDR3 is 13 amino acids. Per the germline V gene, CDR1 is SGDLS and CDR2 is YYNGEE. V was clipped by 0 bases and J by 3 bases, with 7 bases between them. Here the CDR3 DNA reads TGTGCCAGCAGCGTAGGTACTAACTACGAGCAGTACTTC. Protein product: CASSVGTNYEQYF.

CDR3 sequence reads: CASSPRIGEGYTF. CDR3 in DNA: TGTGCCAGCAGCCCTAGAATCGGGGAAGGCTACACCTTC. V is TRBV7-9 and J is TRBJ1-2; D gene uncertain. Trimming shortened V by 5 bases and J by 8 bases, and 15 bases separated the two germline ends. This CDR3 has 13 amino acids. CDR1 SEHNR and CDR2 FQNEAQ come from the germline V gene (reference sequence).

This chain joins TRBV19 and TRBJ1-5, with 10 bases fitting TRBD1. In germline, CDR1 is LNHDA, CDR2 SQIVND (reference sequence). V lost 3 bases to trimming and J lost 5 bases; unmatched junction nucleotides: 1. This CDR3 comprises 14 residues. CDR3: CASSIDRGHQPQHF. CDR3 coding DNA: TGTGCCAGTAGTATCGACAGGGGGCATCAGCCCCAGCATTTT. Supplemented by reference TRBV19 and TRBJ1-5, the full variable domain reads DGGITQSPKYLFRKEGQNVTLSCEQNLNHDAMYWYRQDPGQGLRLIYYSQIVNDFQKGDIAEGYSVSREKKESFPLTVTSAQKNPTAFYLCASSIDRGHQPQHFGDGTRLSIL.

Worth noting for this clone: The sample carries other DNA sequences with the same CDR3. The rearrangement links TRBV6-1 to TRBJ1-1; no definite D call. V was pared by 2 bases and J by 2 bases, with 6 bases between. Germline lookup yields CDR1 MNHNS and CDR2 SASEGT. This CDR3 is built from 13 residues. The CDR3 coding sequence is TGTGCCAGCAGTGAATGGGGTAACACTGAAGCTTTCTTT. Protein sequence: CASSEWGNTEAFF.

This clone occurred once. The identical CDR3 is also encoded by other nucleotide sequences in the sample. The chain has TRBV4-1 and TRBJ2-7; either TRBD1 or TRBD2 may supply D (6 bases each). The germline V gene has CDR1 MGHRA and CDR2 YSYEKL. Trimming left V 0 bases short and J 5 bases short, with 8 bases between. CDR3 size: 13 residues. The CDR3: CASSQDRGHEQYF. In nucleotides, the CDR3 is TGCGCCAGCAGCCAAGATCGGGGGCACGAGCAGTACTTC.